These 7 T cell receptor beta chains were all obtained from the same sample, sequenced in a study of identical twins. TCRdb re-derived calls from the 5' RACE reads in MiXCR, one entry per CDR3 protein. The data show under 250,000 distinct CDR3 sequences, approximately 7.3% seen once. This sample was also put to use in a study of yellow fever vaccine responses in identical twins.

Sequenced sample: CD8+ T cells sorted from blood. These receptors were taken from a woman aged 18-29 years in good health.

There are many counts of this clonotype. This chain uses TRBV9 with TRBJ2-1; D possibly corresponds to TRBD2 (6 bases). There are 15 residues in the CDR3. Germline CDR1 and CDR2: SGDLS and YYNGEE. Trimming left V 0 bases short and J 5 bases short, with 12 bases between. The CDR3 region is CASSVASGLHNEQFF. CDR3 sequence (DNA): TGTGCCAGCAGCGTAGCCAGCGGGCTACACAATGAGCAGTTCTTC.

The chain joins TRBV5-5 to TRBJ2-1; TRBD1 or TRBD2 may be the D gene (5 bases each). The V and J ends lost 4 bases and 6 bases respectively, with 17 bases between them. The CDR3 sequence is 15 residues long. CDR1 SGHKS and CDR2 YYEKEE come from the germline V gene (reference sequence). The CDR3 bases are TGTGCCAGCAGCCTGGCTGGGACGCAAATCAATGAGCAGTTCTTC. It specifies CASSLAGTQINEQFF.

The chain recombines TRBV5-6 with TRBJ1-5; D perhaps matches TRBD1 (5 bases). The germline V and J ends were trimmed by 4 bases and 1 base, with 12 bases remaining between them. Germline CDR1 and CDR2: SGHDT and YYEEEE. The CDR3 runs to 15 residues. CDR3 DNA sequence: TGTGCCAGCAGCACGAACCGGGACAGCAATCAGCCCCAGCATTTT. Protein sequence: CASSTNRDSNQPQHF.

This clonotype has just a few counts. The rearrangement uses TRBV4-1 and TRBJ1-2; 7 positions agree with TRBD1. Germline assignment: CDR1 MGHRA and CDR2 YSYEKL. V trimming: 2 bases; J trimming: 4 bases; junction bases outside the gene matches: 7. This CDR3 spans 15 amino acids. For the CDR3, the DNA is TGCGCCAGCAGCCAAACCTCCGGGACAGCCTATGGCTACACCTTC. The encoded protein is CASSQTSGTAYGYTF.

This clonotype was recorded a few times. The V call is TRBV27, the J call TRBJ2-7; D remains unclear. Trimming shortened V by 5 bases and J by 5 bases, and 13 bases separated the two germline ends. The CDR3 consists of 13 residues. Germline CDR1 and CDR2: MNHEY and SMNVEV (reference sequence). This CDR3 reads CASSPRGRDEQYV. The CDR3 bases are TGTGCCAGCAGTCCGCGCGGTAGGGACGAGCAGTACGTC.

This clonotype was counted many times. The J gene is TRBJ2-5, the V gene TRBV4-2; D call uncertain. The germline gives CDR1 LGHNA, CDR2 YNFKEQ. The CDR3 loop spans 13 amino acids. V was cut by 3 bases and J by 5 bases, with 10 bases left in between. The CDR3: CASSQGAEETQYF. CDR3 DNA: TGTGCCAGCAGCCAGGGCGCCGAGGAGACCCAGTACTTC.

This clonotype was counted ten times or more. The genes are TRBV2 and TRBJ2-1; 9 nucleotides agree with TRBD2. Germline-derived CDR1 and CDR2 are SNHLY and FYNNEI. The CDR3 is 17 residues long. The V gene end was trimmed by 2 bases and the J gene end by 2 bases; junction bases not matched to a gene: 7. The CDR3 nucleotides are TGTGCCAGCAGTGAACGGGGCGGGGGGGTTCCCTACAATGAGCAGTTCTTC. Encoded protein: CASSERGGGVPYNEQFF.